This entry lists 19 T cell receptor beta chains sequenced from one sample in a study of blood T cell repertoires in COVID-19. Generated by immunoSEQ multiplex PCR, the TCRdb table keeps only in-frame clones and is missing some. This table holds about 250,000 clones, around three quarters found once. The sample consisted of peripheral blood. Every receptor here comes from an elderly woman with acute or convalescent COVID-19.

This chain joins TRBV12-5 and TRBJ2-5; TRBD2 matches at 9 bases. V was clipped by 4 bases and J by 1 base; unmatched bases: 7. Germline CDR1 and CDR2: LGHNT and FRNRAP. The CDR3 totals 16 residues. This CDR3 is CASGSPLAGIQETQYF. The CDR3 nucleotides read TGTGCTAGTGGTTCTCCCCTAGCGGGGATCCAAGAGACCCAGTACTTC.

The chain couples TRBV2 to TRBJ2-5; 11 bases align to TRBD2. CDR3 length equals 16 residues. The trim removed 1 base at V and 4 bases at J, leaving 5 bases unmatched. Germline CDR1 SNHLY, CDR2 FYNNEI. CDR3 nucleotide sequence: TGTGCCAGCAGTGAAGGGCTAGCGGGGGGAGGAGAGACCCAGTACTTC. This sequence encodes CASSEGLAGGGETQYF.

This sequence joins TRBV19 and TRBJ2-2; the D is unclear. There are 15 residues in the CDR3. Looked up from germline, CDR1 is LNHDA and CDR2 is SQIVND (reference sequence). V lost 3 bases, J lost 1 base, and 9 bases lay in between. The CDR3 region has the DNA TGTGCCAGTAGTATTCAGGTCCTGAACACCGGGGAGCTGTTTTTT. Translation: CASSIQVLNTGELFF.

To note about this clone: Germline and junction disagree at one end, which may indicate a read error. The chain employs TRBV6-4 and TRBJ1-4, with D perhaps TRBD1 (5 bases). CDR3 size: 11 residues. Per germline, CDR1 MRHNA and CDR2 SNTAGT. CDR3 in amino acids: CPQARDEKLFF. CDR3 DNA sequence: TGCCCTCAGGCCAGGGATGAAAAACTGTTTTTT.

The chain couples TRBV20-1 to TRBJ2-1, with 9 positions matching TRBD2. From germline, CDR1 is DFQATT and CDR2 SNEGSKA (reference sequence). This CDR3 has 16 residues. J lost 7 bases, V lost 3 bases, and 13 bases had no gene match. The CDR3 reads CSASGAPGLAVNEQFF. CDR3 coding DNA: TGCAGTGCTAGTGGCGCACCGGGACTAGCTGTGAATGAGCAGTTCTTC.

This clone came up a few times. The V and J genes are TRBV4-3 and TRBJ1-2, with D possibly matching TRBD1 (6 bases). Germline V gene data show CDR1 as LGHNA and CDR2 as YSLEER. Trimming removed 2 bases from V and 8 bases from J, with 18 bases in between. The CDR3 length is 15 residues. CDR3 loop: CASSQNVQGSRGYTF. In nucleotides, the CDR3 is TGCGCCAGCAGCCAAAATGTCCAGGGGTCTCGAGGCTACACCTTC.

CDR3: CASSRDRVNQPQHF. The CDR3 DNA is TGTGCCAGCAGCCGCGACAGAGTCAATCAGCCCCAGCATTTT. The genes are TRBV2 and TRBJ1-5; the D gene is possibly TRBD1 (5 bases). Deletions cut 6 bases from V and 3 bases from J, with 12 bases between. This CDR3 region has 14 residues. Germline V gives CDR1 SNHLY, CDR2 FYNNEI.

The CDR3 here is CASSVGHSDQPQHF. CDR3 nucleotides: TGCGCCAGCAGCGTGGGACACTCTGATCAGCCCCAGCATTTT. The genes are TRBV5-1 and TRBJ1-5; TRBD1 might be the D (6 bases). Trimming stripped 4 bases from V and 5 bases from J, with 13 bases between. Looked up from germline, CDR1 is SGHRS and CDR2 is YFSETQ. The CDR3 covers 14 residues.

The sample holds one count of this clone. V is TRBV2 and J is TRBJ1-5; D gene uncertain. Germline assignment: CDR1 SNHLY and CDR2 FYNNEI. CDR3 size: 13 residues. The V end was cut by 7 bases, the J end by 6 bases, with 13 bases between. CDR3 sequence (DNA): TGTGCCAGCATAAGAGGGTCCGGTCAGCCCCAGCATTTT. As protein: CASIRGSGQPQHF.

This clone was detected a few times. The DNA of the CDR3 is TGTGCCAGCAGTTACGCGGGCGATGAGCAGTTCTTC. This codes for CASSYAGDEQFF. The chain links TRBV6-5 to TRBJ2-1, with D perhaps TRBD2 (5 bases). CDR1 MNHEY and CDR2 SVGAGI come from the germline V gene. CDR3 length equals 12 residues. Trimming took off 2 bases at V and 8 bases at J, with 7 bases between the two ends.

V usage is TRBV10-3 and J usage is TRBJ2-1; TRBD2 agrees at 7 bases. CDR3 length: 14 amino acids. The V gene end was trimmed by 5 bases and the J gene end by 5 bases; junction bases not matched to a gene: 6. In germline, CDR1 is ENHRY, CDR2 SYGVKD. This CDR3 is CAISTGTTNNEQFF. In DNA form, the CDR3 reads TGTGCCATCAGTACCGGGACTACCAACAATGAGCAGTTCTTC.

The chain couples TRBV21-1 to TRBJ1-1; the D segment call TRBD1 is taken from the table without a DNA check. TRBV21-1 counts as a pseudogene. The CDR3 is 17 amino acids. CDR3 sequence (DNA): TGTGCCAGCAGCAAACAACAGGGGTTTGTATTTGACACTGAAGCTTTCTTT. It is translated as CASSKQQGFVFDTEAFF.

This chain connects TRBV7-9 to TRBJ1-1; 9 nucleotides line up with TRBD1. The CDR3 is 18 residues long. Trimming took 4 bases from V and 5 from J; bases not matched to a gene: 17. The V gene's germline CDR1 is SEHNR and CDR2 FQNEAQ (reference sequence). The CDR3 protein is CASSSPGTGMSLQTEAFF. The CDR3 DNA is TGTGCCAGCAGCTCACCCGGGACAGGGATGAGTTTACAGACTGAAGCTTTCTTT.

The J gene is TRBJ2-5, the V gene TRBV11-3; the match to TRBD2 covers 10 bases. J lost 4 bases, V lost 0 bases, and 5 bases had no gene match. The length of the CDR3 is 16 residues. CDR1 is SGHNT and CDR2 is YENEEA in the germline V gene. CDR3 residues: CASSLESLAGTETQYF. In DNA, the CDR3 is TGTGCCAGCAGCTTAGAATCACTAGCGGGGACAGAGACCCAGTACTTC.

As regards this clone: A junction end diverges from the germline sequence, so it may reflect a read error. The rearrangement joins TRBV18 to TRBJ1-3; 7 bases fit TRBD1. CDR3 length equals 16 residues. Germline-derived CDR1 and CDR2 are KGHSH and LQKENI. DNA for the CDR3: TGTGCCAGCTCATCACCAGGACAGGCGGTGGGAGACACCATATATTTT. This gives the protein CASSSPGQAVGDTIYF.

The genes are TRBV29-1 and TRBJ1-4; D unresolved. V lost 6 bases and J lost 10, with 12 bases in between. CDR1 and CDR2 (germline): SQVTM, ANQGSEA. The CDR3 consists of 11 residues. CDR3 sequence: CSVLADGKLFF. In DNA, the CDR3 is TGCAGCGTCCTAGCGGACGGAAAACTGTTTTTT.

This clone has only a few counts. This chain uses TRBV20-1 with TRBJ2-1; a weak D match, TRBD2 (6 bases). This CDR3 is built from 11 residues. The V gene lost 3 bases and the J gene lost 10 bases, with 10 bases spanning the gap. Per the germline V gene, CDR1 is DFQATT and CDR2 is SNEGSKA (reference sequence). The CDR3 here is CSASLEGEQFF. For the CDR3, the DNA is TGCAGTGCTAGCTTGGAGGGGGAGCAGTTCTTC.

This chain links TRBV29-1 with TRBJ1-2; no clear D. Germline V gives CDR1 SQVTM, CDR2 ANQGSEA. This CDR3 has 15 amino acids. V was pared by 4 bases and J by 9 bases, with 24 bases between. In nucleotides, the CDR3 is TGCAGCGTTGTTCGGGATTTGGGAGCCCTCGGGAGCTACACCTTC. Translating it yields CSVVRDLGALGSYTF.

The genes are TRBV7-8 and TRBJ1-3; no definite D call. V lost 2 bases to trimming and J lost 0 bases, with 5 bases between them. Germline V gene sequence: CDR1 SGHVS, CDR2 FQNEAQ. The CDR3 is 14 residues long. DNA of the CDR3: TGTGCCAGCAGCTTACACAGCTCTGGAAACACCATATATTTT. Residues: CASSLHSSGNTIYF. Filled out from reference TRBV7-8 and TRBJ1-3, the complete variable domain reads GAGVSQSPRYKVAKRGQDVALRCDPISGHVSLFWYQQALGQGPEFLTYFQNEAQLDKSGLPSDRFFAERPEGSVSTLKIQRTQQEDSAVYLCASSLHSSGNTIYFGEGSWLTVV.